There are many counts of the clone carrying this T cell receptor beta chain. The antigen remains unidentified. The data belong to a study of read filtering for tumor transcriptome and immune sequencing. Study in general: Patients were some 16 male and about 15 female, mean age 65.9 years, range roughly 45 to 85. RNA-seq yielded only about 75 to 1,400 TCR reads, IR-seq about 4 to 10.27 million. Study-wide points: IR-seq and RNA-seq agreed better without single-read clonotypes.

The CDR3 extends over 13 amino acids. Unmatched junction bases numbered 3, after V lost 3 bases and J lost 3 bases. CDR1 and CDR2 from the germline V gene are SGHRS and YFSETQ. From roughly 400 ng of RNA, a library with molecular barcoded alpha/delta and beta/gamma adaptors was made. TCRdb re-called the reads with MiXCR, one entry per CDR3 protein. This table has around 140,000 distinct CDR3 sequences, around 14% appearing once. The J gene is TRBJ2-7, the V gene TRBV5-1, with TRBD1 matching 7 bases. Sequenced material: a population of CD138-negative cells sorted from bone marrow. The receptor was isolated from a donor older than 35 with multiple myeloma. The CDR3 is CASSWGQYYEQYF. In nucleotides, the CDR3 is TGCGCCAGCAGCTGGGGACAGTACTACGAGCAGTACTTC. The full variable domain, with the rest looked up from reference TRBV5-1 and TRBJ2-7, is KAGVTQTPRYLIKTRGQQVTLSCSPISGHRSVSWYQQTPGQGLQFLFEYFSETQRNKGNFPGRFSGRQFSNSRSEMNVSTLELGDSALYLCASSWGQYYEQYFGPGTRLTVT.